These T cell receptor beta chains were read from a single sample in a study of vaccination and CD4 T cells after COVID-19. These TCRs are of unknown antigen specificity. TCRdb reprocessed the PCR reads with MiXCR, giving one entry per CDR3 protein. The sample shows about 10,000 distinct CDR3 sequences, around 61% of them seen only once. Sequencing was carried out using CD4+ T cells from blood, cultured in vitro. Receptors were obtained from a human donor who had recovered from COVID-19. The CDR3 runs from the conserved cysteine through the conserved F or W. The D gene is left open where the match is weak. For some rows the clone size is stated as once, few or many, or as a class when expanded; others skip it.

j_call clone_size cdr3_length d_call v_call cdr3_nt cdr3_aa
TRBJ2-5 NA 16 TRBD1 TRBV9 TGTGCCAGCAGCCCACCGCCGGGACAGCAACAAGAGACCCTGTACTTC CASSPPPGQQQETLYF
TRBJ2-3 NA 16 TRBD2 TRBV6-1 TGTGCCAGCAGGAAGGGGACTATCATTAGCACAGATACGCAGTATTTT CASRKGTIISTDTQYF
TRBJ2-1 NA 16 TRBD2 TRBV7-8 TGTGCCAGCAGCTTAGCAGGGAGGGGCTCCTACAATGAGCAGTTCTTC CASSLAGRGSYNEQFF
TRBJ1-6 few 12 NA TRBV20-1 TGCAGTGCTACCACAACCAATTCACCCCTCCACTTT CSATTTNSPLHF
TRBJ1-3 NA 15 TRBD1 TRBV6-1 TGTGCCAGCAGTACCGGGACAGGGCCCGGAAACACCATATATTTT CASSTGTGPGNTIYF
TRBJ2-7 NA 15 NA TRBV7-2 TGTGCCAGCAGCTTAGGGCCAGGGTATCAACACGAGCAGTACTTC CASSLGPGYQHEQYF
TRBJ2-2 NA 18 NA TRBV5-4 TGTGCCAGCAGCTTGGTATGGGTTGGGGGAGTTGACTCCGGGGAGCTGTTTTTT CASSLVWVGGVDSGELFF
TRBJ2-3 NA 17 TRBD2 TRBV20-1 TGCAGTGCTAGAGATCTGATGGCGGGGGGGCCTGCAGATACGCAGTATTTT CSARDLMAGGPADTQYF
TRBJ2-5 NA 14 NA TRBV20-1 TGCAGTGCCGCCGCCCCACAGGGAGTGGAGACCCAGTACTTC CSAAAPQGVETQYF
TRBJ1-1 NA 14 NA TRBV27 TGTGCCAGCAGTTCATTTCGGGACGCCACTGAAGCTTTCTTT CASSSFRDATEAFF
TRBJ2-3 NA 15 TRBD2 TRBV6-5 TGTGCCAGCAGTTCCAGCGGGGGAGACACAGATACGCAGTATTTT CASSSSGGDTDTQYF
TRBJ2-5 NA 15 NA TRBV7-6 TGTGCCAGCAGCCCTCTGGCCAGAAACCAAGAGACCCAGTACTTC CASSPLARNQETQYF
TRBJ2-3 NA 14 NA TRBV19 TGTGCCAGTAGTATTTCCGGGAACACAGATACGCAGTATTTT CASSISGNTDTQYF